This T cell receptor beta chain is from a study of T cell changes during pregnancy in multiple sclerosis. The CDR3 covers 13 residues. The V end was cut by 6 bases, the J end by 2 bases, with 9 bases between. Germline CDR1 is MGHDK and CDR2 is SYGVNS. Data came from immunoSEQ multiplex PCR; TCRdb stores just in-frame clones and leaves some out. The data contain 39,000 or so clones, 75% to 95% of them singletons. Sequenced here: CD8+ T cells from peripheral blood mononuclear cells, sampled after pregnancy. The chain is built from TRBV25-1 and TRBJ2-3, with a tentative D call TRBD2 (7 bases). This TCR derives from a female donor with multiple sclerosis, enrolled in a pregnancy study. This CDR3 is CASRAGATDTQYF. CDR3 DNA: TGTGCCAGCAGGGCGGGGGCCACAGATACGCAGTATTTT.